This entry concerns a single T cell receptor (beta chain). The antigen remains unidentified. Time point given: pre-treatment sample, taken before nivolumab and TIL therapy. These data originate in a study of TIL therapy for anti-PD-1-resistant metastatic lung cancer. The overall study: Tumors carried a median about 1.6 non-synonymous mutations per megabase. Study-wide results and limits: This highly selected cohort may not generalize to typical lung cancer patients.

CDR1 and CDR2 (germline): MNHNY, SVGAGI (reference sequence). The CDR3 totals 14 residues. J was trimmed by 2 bases and V by 6 bases; bases with no gene match: 4. Sequencing used immunoSEQ v3. Sequencing depth was about 2 million read pairs for survey level, roughly 4.5-6 million for deep. Profiled with immunoSEQ multiplex PCR; TCRdb holds only in-frame clones, not every one. Of about 59,000 clones listed, more than 80% are singletons. This receptor was identified in a person between 25 and 79 years old with non-small cell lung cancer. The chain recombines TRBV6-6 with TRBJ1-3; the match to TRBD1 covers 7 bases. Sequenced here: blood, sampled at baseline. The DNA for the CDR3 is TGTGCCAGCAGCGGGACAGTGACTGGAAACACCATATATTTT. It encodes CASSGTVTGNTIYF.